The entry that follows covers one TCR beta chain sequence. Its antigen is still unknown. Unfractionated whole blood yielded total RNA, and T cells were not sorted. The data derive from a study of monozygotic twins with inflammatory bowel disease. TCRdb reprocessed the 5' RACE reads, keeping one entry per CDR3 protein, no DNA. The repertoire table contains approximately 380,000 distinct CDR3 sequences. Points from the study as a whole: IBD patients showed reduced TCRbeta diversity (inverse Simpson) versus healthy co-twins.

The CDR3 runs to 15 residues. The germline gives CDR1 LGHNA, CDR2 YSLEER. This receptor was identified in a human donor with ulcerative colitis or Crohn's disease, or a healthy co-twin of an affected twin (not recorded which). Sequencing used blood. This chain links TRBV4-3 with TRBJ2-3; TCRdb proposes TRBD1, but this gene call is untestable without DNA. This CDR3 is CASSHGGFSTDTQYF.